This TCR beta chain was observed in a study of blood T cell repertoires in COVID-19. At the level of the study: The United States, Italy and Spain supplied acute and convalescent COVID-19 samples.

Patients at the Seattle site were enrolled during active infection and followed longitudinally. The authors' processing: Estimation of nucleated cell counts relied on the amplification of reference gene primers. Profiled with immunoSEQ multiplex PCR; TCRdb holds only in-frame clones, not every one. For V, J and clone size, that table is used; D and trimming come from the DNA. The table lists about 150,000 clones, roughly 88% of them singletons. The junction had 2 bases not matched to a gene; V was cut back by 6 bases and J by 3 bases. The germline V gene has CDR1 KGHSH and CDR2 LQKENI. The CDR3 is 13 amino acids.

Sequencing used peripheral blood. The clonotype was recovered from a man aged 55 to 70 with COVID-19, enrolled during active disease. This chain joins TRBV18 and TRBJ1-2, with 9 bases aligning to TRBD1. CDR3 sequence: CASSGQGDYGYTF. The CDR3 nucleotides read TGTGCCAGCTCGGGACAGGGTGACTATGGCTACACCTTC.